This TCR beta chain was found in a study of T cell repertoires in cytomegalovirus infection. Trimming pared 2 bases from V and 0 bases from J, leaving 8 bases between. The CDR3 has 15 residues. CDR1 SGHTA and CDR2 FQGNSA come from the germline V gene. This clonotype has ten or more counts. Antigen unknown. Whole-study results and caveats: CMV-specific TCR beta clonotypes restricted by HLA-C dominated the ex vivo response.

TCRdb redid the calling of the reads with MiXCR, one entry per CDR3 protein. The table includes under 95,000 distinct CDR3 sequences, around 3.8% detected once. The sequence was obtained from a human donor in good health (CMV status not recorded). Some clones in this sample may be carry-over from other donors' samples. Material for sequencing was PBMCs. The chain combines TRBV7-2 with TRBJ2-1, with D tentatively TRBD1 (5 bases). The CDR3 spells CASSLTGNSYNEQFF. The DNA for the CDR3 is TGTGCCAGCAGCTTAACAGGTAACTCCTACAATGAGCAGTTCTTC.